This TCR beta chain appears in the sequencing data of a study of immune characterization of retroperitoneal liposarcoma. CDR3 length: 11 residues. Trimming took 1 base from V and 13 from J, leaving 8 bases between them. This clonotype was counted between two and nine times. TCRdb re-analysed the PCR reads in MiXCR, keeping a single row per CDR3 protein. The profile shows about 9,600 distinct CDR3 sequences, 25% to 30% of them singletons. The chain has TRBV12-3 or TRBV12-4 and TRBJ2-1; a weak D match, TRBD2 (5 bases). This TCR was sampled from a male donor with retroperitoneal liposarcoma. Sequencing was done on a sample of tumor tissue. The CDR3 protein is CASSLGETQFF. CDR3 coding DNA: TGTGCCAGCAGTTTAGGGGAGACCCAGTTCTTC.